This TCR beta chain was obtained from a study of blood T cells in healthy people across ages. Broader study findings: Per million T cells, TCR beta diversity dropped roughly linearly as age increased. A strong correlation between TCR beta diversity and naive T cell percentage was seen. Donor CMV status was unknown, possibly confounding expanded clonotype changes.

The CDR3 spans 14 residues. V was trimmed by 4 bases and J by 2 bases, leaving 13 bases between them. CDR1 is SQVTM, CDR2 ANQGSEA, per germline. The second PCR ran roughly 6 to 12 cycles with a sample-barcoded 5' primer and J-beta primers. TCRdb called the 5' RACE reads again in MiXCR, with one record for every CDR3 protein. Counted here are roughly 800,000 distinct CDR3 sequences, 58% occurring once; the ten biggest clones make up around 20%. This clonotype was detected a few times. What it binds is unknown. The TCR sequence derives from a man aged 30-40 years in good health. The chain recombines TRBV29-1 with TRBJ2-3; possible D gene TRBD1, 6 bases. The sample taken for sequencing was blood. The CDR3 here is CSVVSRGTTDTQYF. CDR3 DNA sequence: TGCAGCGTTGTGAGTAGGGGGACCACAGATACGCAGTATTTT.